Each of the 10 T cell receptor beta chains below was sequenced from the same sample in a study of CD8 T cells in Susac syndrome. Roughly 0.5 to 1 ug RNA was reverse transcribed with random hexamers. TCRdb itself ran the immunoSEQ multiplex PCR reads through MiXCR, one entry per CDR3 protein. Of 150,000 to 190,000 distinct CDR3 sequences listed, 95% to 96% are singletons. Sequencing input: CD8+ T cells from PBMCs. The receptors were gathered from a human donor with multiple sclerosis.

DNA for the CDR3: TGCAGCGTTGAAGTTCGGGACAATGAGCAGTTCTTC. It translates to CSVEVRDNEQFF. The V call is TRBV29-1, the J call TRBJ2-1; no clear D gene. The CDR3 covers 12 residues. Germline V gives CDR1 SQVTM, CDR2 ANQGSEA. Trimming took off 1 base at V and 5 bases at J, with 6 bases between the two ends.

The V gene is TRBV13, the J gene TRBJ2-1; TRBD2 might be the D (5 bases). There are 16 residues in the CDR3. Germline V gene sequence: CDR1 PRHDT, CDR2 FYEKMQ (reference sequence). Between the trimmed V and J ends, which lost 5 bases and 5 bases, there was a span of 19 bases. In DNA, the CDR3 is TGTGCCAGCAGCCCCCAAGGAACTAGTCCTAACAATGAGCAGTTCTTC. It translates to CASSPQGTSPNNEQFF.

The rearrangement joins TRBV2 to TRBJ1-2; TRBD1 matches at 7 bases. The length of the CDR3 is 15 residues. Trimming cost V 2 bases and J 4 bases; bases outside gene matches: 7. Germline CDR1 and CDR2: SNHLY and FYNNEI. The DNA for the CDR3 is TGTGCCAGCAGTGAATGGAGGACAGGAAGCTATGGCTACACCTTC. Protein sequence: CASSEWRTGSYGYTF. The whole variable domain, filled in from reference TRBV2 and TRBJ1-2, reads EPEVTQTPSHQVTQMGQEVILRCVPISNHLYFYWYRQILGQKVEFLVSFYNNEISEKSEIFDDQFSVERPDGSNFTLKIRSTKLEDSAMYFCASSEWRTGSYGYTFGSGTRLTVV.

The J gene is TRBJ1-1, the V gene TRBV19; a weak D match, TRBD1 (5 bases). V was cut by 5 bases and J by 1 base, with 14 bases left in between. The germline V gene encodes CDR1 LNHDA and CDR2 SQIVND (reference sequence). This CDR3 region has 15 residues. This chain's CDR3 is CASSAAGTKNTEAFF. The CDR3 nucleotides are TGTGCCAGTAGTGCCGCCGGGACGAAGAACACTGAAGCTTTCTTT.

J is TRBJ2-7 and V is TRBV6-5; the match to TRBD1 covers 7 bases. This CDR3 region has 14 residues. Germline CDR1 is MNHEY and CDR2 is SVGAGI. V lost 2 bases and J lost 2; bases outside the gene matches: 3. CDR3 residues: CASSYVQGAYEQYF. The CDR3 DNA is TGTGCCAGCAGTTACGTCCAGGGGGCCTACGAGCAGTACTTC.

This chain links TRBV9 with TRBJ1-4; D is unresolved. Trimming removed 7 bases at V and 5 bases at J, with 15 bases between. CDR3 length equals 14 residues. CDR1 is SGDLS, CDR2 YYNGEE, per germline. CDR3 bases: TGTGCCAGCTCCAGGACGGGGAAGAATGAAAAACTGTTTTTT. This codes for CASSRTGKNEKLFF. The full variable domain, with the rest looked up from reference TRBV9 and TRBJ1-4, is DSGVTQTPKHLITATGQRVTLRCSPRSGDLSVYWYQQSLDQGLQFLIQYYNGEERAKGNILERFSAQQFPDLHSELNLSSLELGDSALYFCASSRTGKNEKLFFGSGTQLSVL.

The gene calls are TRBV4-2 and TRBJ2-1; D possibly uses TRBD1 or TRBD2 (5 bases each). The germline V and J ends were trimmed by 1 base and 8 bases, with 15 bases remaining between them. Germline V gives CDR1 LGHNA, CDR2 YNFKEQ. The CDR3 consists of 15 residues. The CDR3 region is CASSQVRGAGDEQFF. CDR3 sequence (DNA): TGTGCCAGCAGCCAAGTGAGGGGCGCCGGCGATGAGCAGTTCTTC.

The chain joins TRBV5-6 to TRBJ2-1; D perhaps matches TRBD1 (6 bases). This CDR3 has 14 amino acids. Trimming stripped 5 bases from V and 8 bases from J, with 17 bases between. Germline V gene data show CDR1 as SGHDT and CDR2 as YYEEEE. The CDR3 DNA follows: TGTGCCAGCAGATATACAGGGTTTTTAGATGAGCAGTTCTTC. It encodes CASRYTGFLDEQFF.

The V gene is TRBV29-1, the J gene TRBJ1-2; no reliable D call. The germline V gene encodes CDR1 SQVTM and CDR2 ANQGSEA. CDR3 length: 11 amino acids. Trimming removed 5 bases from V and 6 bases from J, with 10 bases in between. The CDR3 sequence is CSVRREDGYTF. DNA for the CDR3: TGCAGCGTTCGTAGGGAGGATGGCTACACCTTC.

V and J are TRBV13 and TRBJ1-1; 7 nucleotides match TRBD1. Looked up from germline, CDR1 is PRHDT and CDR2 is FYEKMQ (reference sequence). V was pared by 2 bases and J by 4 bases, with 4 bases of the junction left unmatched. The CDR3 loop spans 14 amino acids. This chain's CDR3 is CASSLPGTATEAFF. Here the CDR3 DNA reads TGTGCCAGCAGCTTACCGGGGACAGCCACTGAAGCTTTCTTT.